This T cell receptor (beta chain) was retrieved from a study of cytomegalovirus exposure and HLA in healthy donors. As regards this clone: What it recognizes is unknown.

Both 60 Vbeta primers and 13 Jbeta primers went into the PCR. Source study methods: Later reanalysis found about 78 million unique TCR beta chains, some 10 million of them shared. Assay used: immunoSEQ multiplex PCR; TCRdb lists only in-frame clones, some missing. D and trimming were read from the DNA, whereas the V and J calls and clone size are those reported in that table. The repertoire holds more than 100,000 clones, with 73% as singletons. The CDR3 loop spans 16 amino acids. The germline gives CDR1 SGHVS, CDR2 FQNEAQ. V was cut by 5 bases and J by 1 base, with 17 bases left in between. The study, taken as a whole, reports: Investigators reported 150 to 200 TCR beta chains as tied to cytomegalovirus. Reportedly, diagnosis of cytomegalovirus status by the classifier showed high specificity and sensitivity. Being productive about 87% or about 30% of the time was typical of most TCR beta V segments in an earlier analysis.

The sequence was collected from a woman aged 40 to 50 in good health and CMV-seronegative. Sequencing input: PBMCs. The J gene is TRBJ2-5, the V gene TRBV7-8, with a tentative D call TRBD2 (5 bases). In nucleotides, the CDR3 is TGTGCCAGCAGCACCGGACTTTTGGCGAGCCAAGAGACCCAGTACTTC. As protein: CASSTGLLASQETQYF.